This T cell receptor (beta chain) was captured in a study of blood T cell repertoires in COVID-19. Whole-study context: Material from acute and convalescent COVID-19 was sourced from the United States, Italy and Spain. Nucleic acid was either cDNA or gDNA, and it came from T cells, B-cell-depleted T cells, or PBMCs.

CDR1 and CDR2 from the germline V gene are MNHNY and SVGAGI (reference sequence). V was cut by 5 bases and J by 4 bases, with 14 bases left in between. The CDR3 runs to 14 residues. In the study's own analysis: Reference gene primer amplification gave estimated nucleated cell counts. Using immunoSEQ multiplex PCR, the repertoire was profiled, and TCRdb retains in-frame clones only, with some absent. V, J and clone size are those of that table, while D and trimming were read from the DNA. The sample lists some 240,000 clones, 84% occurring once. V is TRBV6-6 and J is TRBJ1-1; possible D gene TRBD1, 6 bases. The sequence derives from a middle-aged woman who had recovered from COVID-19. The sample consisted of peripheral blood. The DNA of the CDR3 is TGTGCCAGCAGTCTTCAGGGGAGCAGCACTGAAGCTTTCTTT. The encoded protein is CASSLQGSSTEAFF.